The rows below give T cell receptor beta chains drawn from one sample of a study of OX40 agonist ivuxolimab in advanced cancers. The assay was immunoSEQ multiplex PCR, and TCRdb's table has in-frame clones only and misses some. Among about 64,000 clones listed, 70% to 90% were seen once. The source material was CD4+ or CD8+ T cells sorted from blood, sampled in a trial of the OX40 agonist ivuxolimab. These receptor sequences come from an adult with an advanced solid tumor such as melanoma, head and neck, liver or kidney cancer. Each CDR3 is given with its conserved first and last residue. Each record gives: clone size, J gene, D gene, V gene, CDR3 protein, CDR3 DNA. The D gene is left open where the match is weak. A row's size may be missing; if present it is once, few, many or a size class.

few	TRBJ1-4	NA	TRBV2	CASSEEGLGTEKLFF	TGTGCCAGCAGTGAAGAGGGGCTGGGTACTGAAAAACTGTTTTTT
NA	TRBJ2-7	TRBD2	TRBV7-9	CASSLGTRSEQYF	TGTGCCAGCAGCTTAGGGACTAGGAGCGAGCAGTACTTC
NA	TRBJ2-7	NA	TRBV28	CASSSRYEQYF	TGTGCCAGCAGTTCGAGGTACGAGCAGTACTTC
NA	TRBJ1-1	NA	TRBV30	CAWSRQPNTEAFF	TGTGCCTGGAGCAGACAGCCGAACACTGAAGCTTTCTTT
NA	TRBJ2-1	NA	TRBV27	CASSTRVGAYNEQFF	TGTGCCAGCAGTACCAGGGTGGGCGCCTACAATGAGCAGTTCTTC
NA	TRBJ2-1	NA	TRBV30	CAWSGVHEQFF	TGTGCCTGGAGTGGCGTTCATGAGCAGTTCTTC
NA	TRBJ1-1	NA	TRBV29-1	CSVEGGKPGTGNTEAFF	TGCAGCGTTGAGGGGGGAAAGCCCGGGACGGGAAACACTGAAGCTTTCTTT
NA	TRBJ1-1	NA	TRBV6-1	CASRQRGETEAFF	TGTGCCAGCAGACAAAGGGGTGAGACTGAAGCTTTCTTT
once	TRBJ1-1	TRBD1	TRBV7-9	CASSFTGGDLTEAFF	TGTGCCAGCAGCTTTACAGGGGGCGATCTCACTGAAGCTTTCTTT
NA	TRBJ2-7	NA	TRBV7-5	CARSLPGSTGYAYEQYF	TGTGCCAGAAGCTTACCGGGGAGCACAGGGTACGCCTACGAGCAGTACTTC
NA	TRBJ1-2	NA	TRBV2	CASTFTGSYGYTF	TGTGCCAGCACTTTTACAGGGAGTTATGGCTACACCTTC
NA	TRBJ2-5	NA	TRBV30	CAWVAHGIKETQYF	TGTGCCTGGGTCGCGCACGGTATCAAAGAGACCCAGTACTTC
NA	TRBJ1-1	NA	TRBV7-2	CASSHGRGDTEAFF	TGTGCCAGCAGCCATGGCCGTGGGGACACTGAAGCTTTCTTT
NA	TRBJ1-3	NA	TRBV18	CASSPSSGNTIYF	TGTGCCAGCTCCCCAAGCTCTGGAAACACCATATATTTT
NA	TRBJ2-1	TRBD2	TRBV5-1	CASSLALISSGSHNEQFF	TGCGCCAGCAGCTTGGCTTTAATTTCTAGCGGGAGCCACAATGAGCAGTTCTTC
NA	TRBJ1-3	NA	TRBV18	CASSPGTTGNTIYF	TGTGCCAGCTCCCCAGGGACGACAGGAAACACCATATATTTT
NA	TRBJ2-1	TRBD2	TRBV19	CASSRSGGLYNEQFF	TGTGCCAGTAGTAGAAGCGGGGGCCTCTACAATGAGCAGTTCTTC
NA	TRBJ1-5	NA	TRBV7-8	CASSLVSGVQPQHF	TGTGCCAGCAGCTTAGTCTCCGGGGTCCAGCCCCAGCATTTT
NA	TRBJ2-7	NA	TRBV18	CASSPGGRKTYEQYF	TGTGCCAGCTCACCCGGGGGGCGTAAAACTTACGAGCAGTACTTC
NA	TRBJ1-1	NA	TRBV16	CASSQLTGFTEAFF	TGTGCCAGCAGCCAATTGACGGGTTTCACTGAAGCTTTCTTT
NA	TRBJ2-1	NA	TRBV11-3	CASSLEGSYNEQFF	TGTGCCAGCAGCTTAGAAGGATCTTACAATGAGCAGTTCTTC
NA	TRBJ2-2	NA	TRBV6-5	CASTKRKDTGELFF	TGTGCCAGCACGAAAAGAAAGGACACCGGGGAGCTGTTTTTT
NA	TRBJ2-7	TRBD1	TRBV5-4	CASSLPGQGNYEQYF	TGTGCCAGCAGCTTGCCGGGACAGGGAAATTACGAGCAGTACTTC
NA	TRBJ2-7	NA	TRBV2	CASSRGRLVSYEQYF	TGTGCCAGCAGTCGGGGACGGCTGGTCTCCTACGAGCAGTACTTC
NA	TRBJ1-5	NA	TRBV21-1	CASSKGPQGPNQPQHF	TGTGCCAGCAGCAAAGGCCCGCAGGGACCCAATCAGCCCCAGCATTTT
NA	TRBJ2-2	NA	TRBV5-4	CASSLGLNLNTGELFF	TGTGCCAGCAGCTTGGGACTTAACCTAAACACCGGGGAGCTGTTTTTT